Detailed here is one T cell receptor beta chain. The antigen is unknown. J was trimmed by 5 bases and V by 6 bases; bases with no gene match: 15. The germline V gene has CDR1 SNHLY and CDR2 FYNNEI. CDR3 size: 16 residues. The data stem from a study of cytomegalovirus exposure and HLA in healthy donors. Sequencing was performed with immunoSEQ multiplex PCR; in TCRdb, only in-frame clones are kept and a portion is missing. The data contain approximately 160,000 clones, less than 90% of them singletons. Whole-study findings and limits: For cytomegalovirus status, the classifier reportedly gave diagnoses with high specificity and sensitivity. According to a later analysis, TCR clusters from the first cohort tended to co-occur in the approximately 130 validation repertoires. Many donors carried some public TCRs, although rarity characterized most TCR sequences. Through in vitro validation, three CMV-associated chains were shown to be specific for CMV antigens.

The TCR originated in a woman aged 25 to 39 in good health and CMV-seronegative. The chain joins TRBV2 to TRBJ2-5; the match to TRBD2 covers 7 bases. Input material: PBMCs. CDR3 sequence: CASRTGLGVTAETQYF. Written as DNA, the CDR3 is TGTGCCAGCAGGACCGGACTAGGCGTGACGGCTGAGACCCAGTACTTC.